The entry below gives a single T cell receptor (beta chain) sequence along with its context. These data come from a study of blood T cell repertoires in COVID-19. As for the study in general: From T cells, B-cell-depleted T cells, or PBMCs came the material, which was cDNA or gDNA.

In the authors' methods: Estimated nucleated cell counts came from reference gene primer amplification. Data came from immunoSEQ multiplex PCR; TCRdb stores just in-frame clones and leaves some out. V and J calls and clone size are those listed in that table; D and trimming were worked out from the DNA. The repertoire includes 200,000 to 300,000 clones, around 85% of them detected once, and around 6.4% sits in the top ten. CDR1 is LNHDA, CDR2 SQIVND, per germline (reference sequence). The CDR3 is 15 amino acids. V gave up 3 bases and J gave up 0 bases, with 6 bases separating them. J is TRBJ1-6 and V is TRBV19; no reliable D call. This clonotype originated in a woman aged 55 to 70 with active or convalescent COVID-19. Material: peripheral blood. The CDR3 protein is CASSIWSSYNSPLHF. The CDR3 nucleotides are TGTGCCAGTAGTATTTGGAGCTCCTATAATTCACCCCTCCACTTT. Looking up the rest from reference TRBV19 and TRBJ1-6 gives the full variable domain: DGGITQSPKYLFRKEGQNVTLSCEQNLNHDAMYWYRQDPGQGLRLIYYSQIVNDFQKGDIAEGYSVSREKKESFPLTVTSAQKNPTAFYLCASSIWSSYNSPLHFGNGTRLTVT.